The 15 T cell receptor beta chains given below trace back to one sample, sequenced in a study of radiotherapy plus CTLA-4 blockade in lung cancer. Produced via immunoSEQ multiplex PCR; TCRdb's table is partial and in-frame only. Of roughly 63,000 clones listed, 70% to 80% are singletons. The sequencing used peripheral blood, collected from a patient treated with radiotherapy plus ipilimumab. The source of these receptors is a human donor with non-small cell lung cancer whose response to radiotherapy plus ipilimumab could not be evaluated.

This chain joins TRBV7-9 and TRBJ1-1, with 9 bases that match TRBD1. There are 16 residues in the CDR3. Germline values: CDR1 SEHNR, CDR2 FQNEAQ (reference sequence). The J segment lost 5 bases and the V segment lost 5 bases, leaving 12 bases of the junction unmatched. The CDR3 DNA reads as TGTGCCAGCAGCCCGAACCCGACAGGGGGAGCAACTGAAGCTTTCTTT. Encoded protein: CASSPNPTGGATEAFF.

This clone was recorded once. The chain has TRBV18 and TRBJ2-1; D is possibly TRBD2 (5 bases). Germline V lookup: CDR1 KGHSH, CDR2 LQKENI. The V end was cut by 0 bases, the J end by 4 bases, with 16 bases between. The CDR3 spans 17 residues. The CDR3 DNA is TGTGCCAGCTCACCACCGGTAAGCGGACGGTTATACAATGAGCAGTTCTTC. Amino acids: CASSPPVSGRLYNEQFF. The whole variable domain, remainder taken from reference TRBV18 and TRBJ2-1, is NAGVMQNPRHLVRRRGQEARLRCSPMKGHSHVYWYRQLPEEGLKFMVYLQKENIIDESGMPKERFSAEFPKEGPSILRIQQVVRGDSAAYFCASSPPVSGRLYNEQFFGPGTRLTVL.

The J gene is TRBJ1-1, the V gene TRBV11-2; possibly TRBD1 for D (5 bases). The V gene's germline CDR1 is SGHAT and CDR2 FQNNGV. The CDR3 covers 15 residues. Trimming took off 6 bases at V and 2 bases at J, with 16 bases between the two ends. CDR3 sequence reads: CASSLSRGVNTEAFF. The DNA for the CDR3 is TGTGCCAGCAGTTTAAGTCGGGGGGTAAACACTGAAGCTTTCTTT. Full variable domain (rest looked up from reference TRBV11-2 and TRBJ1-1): EAGVAQSPRYKIIEKRQSVAFWCNPISGHATLYWYQQILGQGPKLLIQFQNNGVVDDSQLPKDRFSAERLKGVDSTLKIQPAKLEDSAVYLCASSLSRGVNTEAFFGQGTRLTVV.

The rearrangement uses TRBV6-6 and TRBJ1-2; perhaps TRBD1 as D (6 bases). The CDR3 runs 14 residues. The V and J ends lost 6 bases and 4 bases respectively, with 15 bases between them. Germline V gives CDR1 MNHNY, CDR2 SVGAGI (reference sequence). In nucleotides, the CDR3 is TGTGCCAGCAGACCCGGACAGATTTTCTATGGCTACACCTTC. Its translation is CASRPGQIFYGYTF.

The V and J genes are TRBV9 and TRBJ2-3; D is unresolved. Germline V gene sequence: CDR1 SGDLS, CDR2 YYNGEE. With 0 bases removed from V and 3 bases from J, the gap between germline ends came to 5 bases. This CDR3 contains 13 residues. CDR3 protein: CASSVDYTDTQYF. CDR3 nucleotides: TGTGCCAGCAGCGTAGACTATACAGATACGCAGTATTTT.

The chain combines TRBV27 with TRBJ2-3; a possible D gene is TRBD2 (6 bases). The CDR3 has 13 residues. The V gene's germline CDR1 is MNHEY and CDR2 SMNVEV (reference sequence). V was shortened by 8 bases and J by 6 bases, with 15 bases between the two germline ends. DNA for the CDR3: TGTGCCAGCGGACTATTCGGGCAGGATACGCAGTATTTT. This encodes CASGLFGQDTQYF.

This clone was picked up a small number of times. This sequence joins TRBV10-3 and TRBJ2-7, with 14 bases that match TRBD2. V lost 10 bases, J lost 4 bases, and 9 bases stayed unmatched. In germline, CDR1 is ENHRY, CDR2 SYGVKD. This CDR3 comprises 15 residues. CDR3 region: CATGLAGGARYEQYF. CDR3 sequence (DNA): TGTGCCACCGGACTAGCGGGAGGCGCCAGGTACGAGCAGTACTTC.

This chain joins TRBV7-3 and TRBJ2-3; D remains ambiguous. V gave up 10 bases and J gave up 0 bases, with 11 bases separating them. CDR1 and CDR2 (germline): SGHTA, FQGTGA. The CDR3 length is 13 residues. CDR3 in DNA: TGTGCCACCAGTCCAGGAAGCACAGATACGCAGTATTTT. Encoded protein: CATSPGSTDTQYF.

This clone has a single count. CDR3 sequence: CASSRSSASYEQYF. CDR3 in DNA: TGCGCCAGCAGTCGGTCTAGCGCTTCCTACGAGCAGTACTTC. The genes are TRBV23-1 and TRBJ2-7; the D gene is possibly TRBD2 (6 bases). TRBV23-1 is classed as an ORF, of uncertain function. V shed 4 bases and J shed 1 base, with 11 bases lying between them. The CDR3 runs 14 residues.

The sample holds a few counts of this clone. CDR3 in DNA: TGTGCCAGCAGCTTGCGGGGGGGCGCGCCAGATACGCAGTATTTT. Translation gives CASSLRGGAPDTQYF. The chain uses TRBV7-3 and TRBJ2-3, with 9 bases matching TRBD2. This CDR3 comprises 15 residues. Germline CDR1 is SGHTA and CDR2 is FQGTGA. The junction had 5 bases not matched to a gene; V was cut back by 3 bases and J by 4 bases.

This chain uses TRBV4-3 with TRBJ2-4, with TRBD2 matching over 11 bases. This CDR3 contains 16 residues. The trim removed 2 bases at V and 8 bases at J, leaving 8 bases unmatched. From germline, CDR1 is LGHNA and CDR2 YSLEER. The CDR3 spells CASSQLAGGLLDIQYF. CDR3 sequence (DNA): TGCGCCAGCAGCCAACTAGCGGGGGGCCTCCTGGACATTCAGTACTTC.

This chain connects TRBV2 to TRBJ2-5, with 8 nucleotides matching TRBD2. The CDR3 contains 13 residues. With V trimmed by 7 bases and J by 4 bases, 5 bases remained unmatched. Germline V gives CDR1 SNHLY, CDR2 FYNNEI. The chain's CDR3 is CASMKTSVETQYF. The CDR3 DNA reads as TGTGCCAGCATGAAGACTAGCGTAGAGACCCAGTACTTC.

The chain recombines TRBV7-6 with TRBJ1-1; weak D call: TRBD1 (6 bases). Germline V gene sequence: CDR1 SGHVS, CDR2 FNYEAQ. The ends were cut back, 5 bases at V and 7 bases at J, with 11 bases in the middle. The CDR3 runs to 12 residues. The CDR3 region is CASSKTGLEAFF. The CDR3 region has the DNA TGTGCCAGCAGCAAAACAGGGCTTGAAGCTTTCTTT.

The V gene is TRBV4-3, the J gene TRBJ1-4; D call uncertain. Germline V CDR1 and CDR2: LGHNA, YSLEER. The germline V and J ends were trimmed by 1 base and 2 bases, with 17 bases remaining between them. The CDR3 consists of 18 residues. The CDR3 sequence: CASSQVSAGVSTNEKLFF. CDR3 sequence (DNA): TGCGCCAGCAGCCAAGTTTCGGCCGGGGTATCGACTAATGAAAAACTGTTTTTT.

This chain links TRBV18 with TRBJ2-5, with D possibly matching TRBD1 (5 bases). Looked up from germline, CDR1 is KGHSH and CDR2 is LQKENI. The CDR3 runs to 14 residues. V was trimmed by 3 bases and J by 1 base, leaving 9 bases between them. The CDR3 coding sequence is TGTGCCAGCTCACCCCGACAGCCCCAAGAGACCCAGTACTTC. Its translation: CASSPRQPQETQYF.